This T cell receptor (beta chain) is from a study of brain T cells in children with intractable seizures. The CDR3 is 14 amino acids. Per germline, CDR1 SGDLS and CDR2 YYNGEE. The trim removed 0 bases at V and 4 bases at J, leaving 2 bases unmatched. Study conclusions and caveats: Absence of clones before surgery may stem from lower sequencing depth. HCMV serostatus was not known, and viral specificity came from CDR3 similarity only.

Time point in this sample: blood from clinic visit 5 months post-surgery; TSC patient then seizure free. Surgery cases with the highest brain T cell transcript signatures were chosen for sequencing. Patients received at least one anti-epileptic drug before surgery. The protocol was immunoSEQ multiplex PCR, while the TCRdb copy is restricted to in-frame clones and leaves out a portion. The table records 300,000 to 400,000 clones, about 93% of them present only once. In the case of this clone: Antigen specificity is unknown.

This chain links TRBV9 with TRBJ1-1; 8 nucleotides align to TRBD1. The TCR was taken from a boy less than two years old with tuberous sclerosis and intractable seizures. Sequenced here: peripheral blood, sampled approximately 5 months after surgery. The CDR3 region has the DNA TGTGCCAGCAGCGTAGGACAGGGGTTCACTGAAGCTTTCTTT. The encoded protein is CASSVGQGFTEAFF.